The following is a T cell receptor beta chain sequence with its context. Use of 60 Vbeta and 13 Jbeta primers characterized the PCR. Assay: immunoSEQ multiplex PCR; the TCRdb copy retains only in-frame clones and omits some. The sample has 200,000 or so clones, roughly 83% seen once; the top ten hold roughly 0.66%. This entry is derived from a study of cytomegalovirus exposure and HLA in healthy donors. The germline gives CDR1 MNHNS, CDR2 SASEGT. CDR3 length: 14 amino acids. V lost 7 bases, J lost 3 bases, and 15 bases lay in between. The TCR comes from a boy between 2 and 10 years old in good health and CMV-seronegative. The chain is built from TRBV6-1 and TRBJ1-1, with D possibly matching TRBD1 (6 bases). Sequencing input: PBMCs. The CDR3 protein is CASTYYRQDTEAFF. DNA for the CDR3: TGTGCCAGCACCTATTATCGACAGGACACTGAAGCTTTCTTT.